This T cell receptor beta chain was recovered during a study of blood T cells in healthy people across ages. V lost 0 bases and J 7 bases, leaving 16 bases between the germline ends. CDR1 is SGHNT and CDR2 is YENEEA in the germline V gene. CDR3 length: 15 amino acids. Next came a second PCR, run for about 7 to 12 cycles, which used a sample-barcoded 5' primer along with a J-beta primer mix. TCRdb used MiXCR to reprocess the 5' RACE reads, holding one entry per CDR3 protein. The profile covers about 1,600,000 distinct CDR3 sequences, with around 39% appearing a single time and 7.9% taken by the ten largest.

The sequence was collected from a woman aged 18-29 years in good health. Material: blood. The chain uses TRBV11-3 and TRBJ2-7, with D tentatively TRBD2 (6 bases). The CDR3 sequence is CASSLELGGFGEQYF. In nucleotides, the CDR3 is TGTGCCAGCAGCTTAGAACTTGGGGGGTTCGGTGAGCAGTACTTC.